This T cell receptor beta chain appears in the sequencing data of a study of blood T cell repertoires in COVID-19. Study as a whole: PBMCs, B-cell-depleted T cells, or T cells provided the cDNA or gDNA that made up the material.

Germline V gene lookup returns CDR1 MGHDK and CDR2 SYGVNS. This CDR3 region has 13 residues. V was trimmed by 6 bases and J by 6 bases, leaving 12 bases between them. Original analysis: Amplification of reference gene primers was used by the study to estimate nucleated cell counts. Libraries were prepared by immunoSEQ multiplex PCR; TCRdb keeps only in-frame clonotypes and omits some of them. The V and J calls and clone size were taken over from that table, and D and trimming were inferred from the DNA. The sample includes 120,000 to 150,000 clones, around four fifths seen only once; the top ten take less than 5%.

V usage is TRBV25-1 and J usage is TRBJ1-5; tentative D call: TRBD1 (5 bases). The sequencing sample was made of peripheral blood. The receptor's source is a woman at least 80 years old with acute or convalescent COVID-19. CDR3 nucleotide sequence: TGTGCCAGCAGCCAGGCGGGGACTCAGCCCCAGCATTTT. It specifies CASSQAGTQPQHF.